This TCR beta chain comes out of a study of shared clonotypes between healthy human individuals. The J segment lost 6 bases and the V segment lost 6 bases, leaving 6 bases of the junction unmatched. This CDR3 comprises 14 residues. CDR1 and CDR2 (germline): WSHSY, SAAADI. The study drew its donors from healthy HIV-negative adults without recent acute infections or vaccinations. Negatively enriched CD4+ T cells were divided by CD45RA into naive and memory. Profiled with immunoSEQ multiplex PCR; TCRdb holds only in-frame clones, not every one. This sample has about a million clones; around three quarters occur once, and the top ten carry about 0.89%.

This clonotype originated in a man younger than 35 in good health. Some clones in this sample may be carry-over from other donors' samples. Specimen: memory CD4+ T cells from PBMCs. The subset here: CD45RA-negative fraction. The chain employs TRBV10-2 and TRBJ2-2; 8 bases are a match to TRBD2. The CDR3 DNA reads as TGCGCCAGCAGCAGACTAGCGCCTCCCGGGGAGCTGTTTTTT. Its translation: CASSRLAPPGELFF.